Given below is one TCR delta chain in context. This likely came from a read error, as a far larger clone is one base away. Other nucleotide sequences from this sample produce the same CDR3. TCRdb reprocessed the RT-PCR reads through CATT. The data show 5,500 to 7,000 delta-chain clones, around a quarter seen once. This entry belongs to a study of gamma-delta T cells after stem cell transplantation. This CDR3 spans 21 amino acids. Germline lookup yields CDR1 GEAIGNYY and CDR2 EKD. This receptor was taken from a human donor. It is not recorded whose cells these are; they may come from a transplant donor. This sequence joins TRDV2 and TRDJ3; 10 nucleotides align to TRDD3. The sequencing input was gamma-delta T cells. This CDR3 is CACDTPPTGGSESWDTRQMFF. The CDR3 DNA is TGTGCCTGCGACACTCCGCCTACTGGGGGATCGGAATCCTGGGACACCCGACAGATGTTTTTC.